This paragraph covers one T cell receptor (beta chain) sequence. Its specificity is unknown. Primers included in the PCR were 60 Vbeta and 13 Jbeta primers. Repertoires were generated with immunoSEQ multiplex PCR, while TCRdb's copy carries only in-frame clones and drops some. This table holds around 130,000 clones, around three fifths found once. The sample belongs to a study of cytomegalovirus exposure and HLA in healthy donors. Whole-study results and caveats: Previously analyzed data showed that most TCR beta V segments were productive at a frequency of about 87% or about 30%. Researchers left out some V segments, among them TRBV6-2 and TRBV6-3, as indistinguishable.

This CDR3 comprises 19 residues. CDR1 and CDR2 from the germline V gene are GTSNPN and SVGIG (reference sequence). V was cut by 0 bases and J by 0 bases, with 23 bases left in between. This TCR derives from a middle-aged woman in good health and CMV-seropositive. The rearrangement uses TRBV30 and TRBJ2-5, with D possibly matching TRBD1 (6 bases). The sample comprised PBMCs. The CDR3: CAWSVRSASERGYQETQYF. CDR3 nucleotides: TGTGCCTGGAGTGTACGGTCGGCTTCAGAGAGGGGGTACCAAGAGACCCAGTACTTC.